The next 21 T cell receptor beta chains were all read from a single sample in a study of blood T cell repertoires in COVID-19. Method: immunoSEQ multiplex PCR; TCRdb's copy keeps in-frame clones and lacks some. The sample contains about 190,000 clones, roughly three quarters of which appear only once. The material sequenced was peripheral blood. These receptors were obtained from a man aged 55-75 years with active or convalescent COVID-19.

This clone was seen only a few times. At the DNA level, this CDR3 is encoded by other sequences in the same sample as well. The chain couples TRBV12-3 or TRBV12-4 to TRBJ1-2, with 7 bases fitting TRBD1. This CDR3 spans 13 amino acids. Trimming at V came to 5 bases and at J to 3 bases, leaving 3 bases not matched to a gene. CDR3 sequence reads: CASSPDRDYGYTF. The CDR3 coding sequence is TGTGCCAGCAGTCCTGACAGGGACTATGGCTACACCTTC.

This chain links TRBV28 with TRBJ2-7; TRBD1 matches at 7 bases. The CDR3 sequence is 17 residues long. Germline V gives CDR1 MDHEN, CDR2 SYDVKM. The V and J ends lost 6 bases and 3 bases, in that order; junction bases with no gene match: 17. The CDR3, as DNA: TGTGCCAGCAGACCCGCCGGTGAGACAGGGTCGGACTACGAGCAGTACTTC. It specifies CASRPAGETGSDYEQYF.

The genes are TRBV6-2 or TRBV6-3 and TRBJ2-1; 9 bases align to TRBD2. This CDR3 spans 15 amino acids. V shed 6 bases and J 4 bases; nucleotides not matched to a gene: 7. Germline CDR1 reads MNHEY; CDR2 reads SVGEGT. The chain's CDR3 is CASSKAGGSYNEQFF. The DNA for the CDR3 is TGTGCCAGCAGCAAAGCGGGAGGCTCGTACAATGAGCAGTTCTTC.

The chain combines TRBV27 with TRBJ1-3; no clear D gene. The length of the CDR3 is 14 residues. Trimming stripped 5 bases from V and 3 bases from J, with 11 bases between. CDR1 is MNHEY and CDR2 is SMNVEV in the germline V gene (reference sequence). CDR3 sequence reads: CASSPRPSGNTIYF. The CDR3 coding sequence is TGTGCCAGCAGTCCTCGTCCCAGTGGAAACACCATATATTTT.

The V call is TRBV7-3, the J call TRBJ2-3; possible D gene TRBD2, 5 bases. V lost 8 bases, J lost 0 bases, and 9 bases lay in between. CDR1 and CDR2 (germline): SGHTA, FQGTGA. CDR3 length: 13 residues. CDR3 DNA sequence: TGTGCCAGCTCGGAGGTGAGCACAGATACGCAGTATTTT. As protein: CASSEVSTDTQYF.

This chain links TRBV12-3 or TRBV12-4 with TRBJ1-2; D perhaps matches TRBD1 (6 bases). The germline V and J ends were trimmed by 8 bases and 5 bases, with 12 bases remaining between them. This CDR3 is 12 amino acids long. This CDR3 reads CASGQLFYGYTF. CDR3 in DNA: TGTGCCAGCGGACAGCTTTTTTATGGCTACACCTTC.

The chain employs TRBV29-1 and TRBJ2-7; the D gene is possibly TRBD1 (6 bases). This CDR3 has 13 residues. Trimming pared 7 bases from V and 3 bases from J, leaving 16 bases between. The germline V gene encodes CDR1 SQVTM and CDR2 ANQGSEA. CDR3 coding DNA: TGCAGCGCCAGGAGACAGGAGAACTACGAGCAGTACTTC. Amino acids: CSARRQENYEQYF.

The rearrangement links TRBV6-5 to TRBJ2-3, with D perhaps matching TRBD1 (5 bases). In germline, CDR1 is MNHEY, CDR2 SVGAGI. This CDR3 contains 14 residues. Deletions cut 5 bases from V and 5 bases from J, with 14 bases between. The CDR3 DNA sequence: TGTGCCAGCAGTCTAGACAGTTCCCAAGATACGCAGTATTTT. As protein: CASSLDSSQDTQYF.

This chain joins TRBV28 and TRBJ2-7; 14 bases are shared with TRBD2. This CDR3 comprises 15 residues. V was pared by 1 base and J by 7 bases, with 3 bases of the junction left unmatched. In germline, CDR1 is MDHEN, CDR2 SYDVKM. The CDR3 DNA reads as TGTGCCAGCAGTTTATCGGGACTAGCGGGAGTGGAGCAGTACTTC. It codes for CASSLSGLAGVEQYF.

The chain has TRBV27 and TRBJ2-7, with TRBD2 identical over 11 bases. The CDR3 spans 16 residues. The V segment lost 8 bases and the J segment 0 bases; nucleotides outside the gene matches: 9. Germline V gene sequence: CDR1 MNHEY, CDR2 SMNVEV (reference sequence). The CDR3 loop reads CASGSELAGASYEQYF. CDR3 nucleotides: TGTGCCAGCGGGTCCGAACTAGCGGGAGCCTCCTACGAGCAGTACTTC.

This chain uses TRBV6-5 with TRBJ2-1; 8 nucleotides align to TRBD1. This CDR3 comprises 14 residues. V lost 6 bases, J lost 8 bases, and 9 bases stayed unmatched. In germline, CDR1 is MNHEY, CDR2 SVGAGI. CDR3 DNA: TGTGCCAGCAGGCGCGACAGGGGAAGAGATGAGCAGTTCTTC. It specifies CASRRDRGRDEQFF.

This chain uses TRBV5-1 with TRBJ1-1, with 9 positions matching TRBD1. CDR1 and CDR2 from the germline V gene are SGHRS and YFSETQ. V gave up 4 bases and J gave up 7 bases; unmatched junction bases: 11. This CDR3 region has 15 residues. The CDR3 DNA follows: TGCGCCAGCAGCGTGCAACAGGGGGCGAGGGGTGAAGCTTTCTTT. Translating gives CASSVQQGARGEAFF.

The chain employs TRBV4-2 and TRBJ2-7; 8 nucleotides line up with TRBD1. V lost 6 bases, J lost 4 bases, and 14 bases stayed unmatched. CDR3 size: 16 residues. Germline assignment: CDR1 LGHNA and CDR2 YNFKEQ. The CDR3 DNA reads TGTGCCAGCAGGGCCGGTATCAGGGGGCCCAGGTACGAGCAGTACTTC. It yields the protein CASRAGIRGPRYEQYF.

The chain recombines TRBV28 with TRBJ2-5, with TRBD2 matching over 10 bases. The germline gives CDR1 MDHEN, CDR2 SYDVKM. The V gene end was trimmed by 4 bases and the J gene end by 2 bases; junction bases not matched to a gene: 4. CDR3 size: 15 residues. CDR3: CASSSRTSGQETQYF. In nucleotides, the CDR3 is TGTGCCAGCAGTTCTAGGACTAGCGGACAAGAGACCCAGTACTTC.

V usage is TRBV7-8 and J usage is TRBJ2-7, with 8 positions matching TRBD1. The V gene end was trimmed by 2 bases and the J gene end by 7 bases; junction bases not matched to a gene: 7. CDR3 length: 14 residues. Germline assignment: CDR1 SGHVS and CDR2 FQNEAQ. The CDR3 DNA is TGTGCCAGCAGCTTAAACAGGGACAGGTCAGAGCAGTACTTC. Amino acids: CASSLNRDRSEQYF.

V and J are TRBV14 and TRBJ1-1, with D uncertain. The CDR3 loop spans 14 amino acids. Germline V lookup: CDR1 SGHDN, CDR2 FVKESK. Trimming removed 0 bases at V and 0 bases at J, with 5 bases between. The CDR3 sequence is CASSQDYVNTEAFF. The CDR3 DNA sequence: TGTGCCAGCAGCCAAGATTATGTGAACACTGAAGCTTTCTTT.

This clone was counted a single time. The chain uses TRBV30 and TRBJ1-6; no reliable D call. Germline CDR1 and CDR2: GTSNPN and SVGIG (reference sequence). The V end lost 5 bases, the J end lost 11 bases, and 16 bases lay between the germline ends. The CDR3 loop spans 13 amino acids. CDR3 sequence: CAWLRAQSAPLHF. For the CDR3, the DNA is TGTGCCTGGTTAAGAGCGCAATCTGCACCCCTCCACTTT.

This clone was observed a single time. A far larger clone is only one base removed, so a read error is likely. This sequence joins TRBV10-3 and TRBJ2-2; no clear D gene. The V gene's germline CDR1 is ENHRY and CDR2 SYGVKD. The CDR3 is 12 amino acids. Trimming shortened V by 6 bases and J by 5 bases, and 7 bases separated the two germline ends. The CDR3 nucleotides are TGTGCCATCAGCGTAGCTACCGGGGAGCTGTTTTTT. Its protein is CAISVATGELFF.

The chain couples TRBV25-1 to TRBJ1-1, with D possibly TRBD1 on 5 matching bases. The V end lost 7 bases, the J end lost 1 base, and 10 bases lay between the germline ends. The CDR3 sequence is 13 residues long. The germline V gene has CDR1 MGHDK and CDR2 SYGVNS. The CDR3 sequence: CASTPGWNTEAFF. CDR3 in DNA: TGTGCCAGCACTCCAGGGTGGAACACTGAAGCTTTCTTT.

V gene TRBV11-2 combines with J gene TRBJ2-7; weak D call: TRBD1 (6 bases). In germline, CDR1 is SGHAT, CDR2 FQNNGV. This CDR3 comprises 15 residues. Between the trimmed V and J ends, which lost 5 bases and 3 bases, there was a span of 17 bases. DNA of the CDR3: TGTGCCAGCAGCCTACGCGCCGGGACAAGCTACGAGCAGTACTTC. This codes for CASSLRAGTSYEQYF.

The gene calls are TRBV6-5 and TRBJ2-5; TRBD1 agrees at 7 bases. The CDR3 sequence is 15 residues long. V lost 2 bases, J lost 3 bases, and 6 bases stayed unmatched. Per germline, CDR1 MNHEY and CDR2 SVGAGI. CDR3 DNA sequence: TGTGCCAGCAGTTACGGCAGGGGGTTTGAAGAGACCCAGTACTTC. Its translation is CASSYGRGFEETQYF.